These T cell receptor beta chains were read from a single sample in a study of T cell responses to AZD1222 COVID-19 vaccine. Profiling relied on immunoSEQ multiplex PCR, and the TCRdb table lists in-frame clones only, not all of them. Of 250,000 to 300,000 clones in the sample, about 94% are singletons; the top ten hold 0.55%. The input for sequencing was peripheral blood, taken 28 days after the second AZD1222 dose. The source of these receptors is an adult who received the AZD1222 COVID-19 vaccine. Both conserved end residues are part of each CDR3. Fields, in order: CDR3 DNA, CDR3 protein, D gene, clone size, J gene, V gene. A D gene is named only where the DNA matches it firmly. Clone size appears in some rows only: once, few, many, or a class for an expanded clone.

DNA: TGTGCCTGGAGTGTAGGGGGACACACCTACGAGCAGTACTTC
CDR3: CAWSVGGHTYEQYF
D: .
size: once
J: TRBJ2-7
V: TRBV30

DNA: TGCGCCAGCCACCCAAGACTCCAATCCCTCTACAATGAGCAGTTCTTC
CDR3: CASHPRLQSLYNEQFF
D: .
size: .
J: TRBJ2-1
V: TRBV4-1

DNA: TGCGCCAGCAGTGTAACAGGGGAAATCTCTGGGGCCAACGTCCTGACTTTC
CDR3: CASSVTGEISGANVLTF
D: TRBD1
size: .
J: TRBJ2-6
V: TRBV10-2

DNA: TGTGCCAGCAGTTTCCCAGGGGCTAACTATGGCTACACCTTC
CDR3: CASSFPGANYGYTF
D: .
size: .
J: TRBJ1-2
V: TRBV28

DNA: TGTGCCAGCAGCGTACAGGGGGGGGATGAAAAACTGTTTTTT
CDR3: CASSVQGGDEKLFF
D: TRBD1
size: .
J: TRBJ1-4
V: TRBV2

DNA: TGTGCCAGCGGAGGACAGGGCACTGAAGCTTTCTTT
CDR3: CASGGQGTEAFF
D: TRBD1
size: .
J: TRBJ1-1
V: TRBV2

DNA: TGTGCCAGCGCGCCGAGCACAGATACGCAGTATTTT
CDR3: CASAPSTDTQYF
D: .
size: .
J: TRBJ2-3
V: TRBV25-1

DNA: TGTGCCAGCAGCTTGAACAGCAATCAGCCCCAGCATTTT
CDR3: CASSLNSNQPQHF
D: .
size: .
J: TRBJ1-5
V: TRBV5-5

DNA: TGTGCCAGCAGCTTACAAGGGAGAGATACGCAGTATTTT
CDR3: CASSLQGRDTQYF
D: .
size: .
J: TRBJ2-3
V: TRBV7-3

DNA: TGTGCCAGCAGCCATTCCTGGACTAGCGGGAGGGGAGATACGCAGTATTTT
CDR3: CASSHSWTSGRGDTQYF
D: TRBD2
size: .
J: TRBJ2-3
V: TRBV3-1/TRBV3-2

DNA: TGTGCCAGCAGCCCTGGAGGGACAGGGGGCCGTTCACCCCTCCACTTT
CDR3: CASSPGGTGGRSPLHF
D: TRBD1
size: .
J: TRBJ1-6
V: TRBV7-3

DNA: TGTGCCAGCAGCTTAGGGACAGGAAACTACGAGCAGTACTTC
CDR3: CASSLGTGNYEQYF
D: TRBD1
size: .
J: TRBJ2-7
V: TRBV9

DNA: TGTGCCAGCAGTTCCTACACCGGGGAGCTGTTTTTT
CDR3: CASSSYTGELFF
D: .
size: .
J: TRBJ2-2
V: TRBV6-2/TRBV6-3

DNA: TGTGCCAGCAGCCAAGGAGGGGAAAGGAACCAGCCCCAGCATTTT
CDR3: CASSQGGERNQPQHF
D: .
size: .
J: TRBJ1-5
V: TRBV3-1/TRBV3-2

DNA: TGTGCCACCAGTGATCAAAGGCCGGGACAGGGGTTTCGGGAGACCCAGTACTTC
CDR3: CATSDQRPGQGFRETQYF
D: TRBD1
size: .
J: TRBJ2-5
V: TRBV24-1

DNA: TGTGCCAGCAGCCCGTCCCGGGACATGCTTGGCTACACCTTC
CDR3: CASSPSRDMLGYTF
D: .
size: once
J: TRBJ1-2
V: TRBV7-9

DNA: TGTGCCACCAGCAGAGATGGAAGGCTAGCAATCTACAATGAGCAGTTCTTC
CDR3: CATSRDGRLAIYNEQFF
D: .
size: .
J: TRBJ2-1
V: TRBV15

DNA: TGCGCCAGCAGCCCCGGGGGGGCCTCGGAAAAACTGTTTTTT
CDR3: CASSPGGASEKLFF
D: .
size: .
J: TRBJ1-4
V: TRBV5-1

DNA: TGTGCCAGCAGCCTCCCCTCCGGGACTGTAGGAAACACCATATATTTT
CDR3: CASSLPSGTVGNTIYF
D: .
size: .
J: TRBJ1-3
V: TRBV28

DNA: TGTGCCAGCAGCTCAAGCGGGAGAGGGTCCTACAATGAGCAGTTCTTC
CDR3: CASSSSGRGSYNEQFF
D: TRBD2
size: .
J: TRBJ2-1
V: TRBV7-3

DNA: TGTGCCAGTAGTATAAAACAGGGGTCCCCCAATCAGCCCCAGCATTTT
CDR3: CASSIKQGSPNQPQHF
D: TRBD1
size: .
J: TRBJ1-5
V: TRBV19

DNA: TGCGCCAGCAGCGTGGGACAGCAGAATTCACCCCTCCACTTT
CDR3: CASSVGQQNSPLHF
D: TRBD1
size: .
J: TRBJ1-6
V: TRBV5-1

DNA: TGTGCCAGCTCCAGGGGAACAGCCACGGGGGAGCTGTTTTTT
CDR3: CASSRGTATGELFF
D: .
size: .
J: TRBJ2-2
V: TRBV18

DNA: TGTGCCATCCGGGACGCCAATCAGCCCCAGCATTTT
CDR3: CAIRDANQPQHF
D: .
size: .
J: TRBJ1-5
V: TRBV10-3